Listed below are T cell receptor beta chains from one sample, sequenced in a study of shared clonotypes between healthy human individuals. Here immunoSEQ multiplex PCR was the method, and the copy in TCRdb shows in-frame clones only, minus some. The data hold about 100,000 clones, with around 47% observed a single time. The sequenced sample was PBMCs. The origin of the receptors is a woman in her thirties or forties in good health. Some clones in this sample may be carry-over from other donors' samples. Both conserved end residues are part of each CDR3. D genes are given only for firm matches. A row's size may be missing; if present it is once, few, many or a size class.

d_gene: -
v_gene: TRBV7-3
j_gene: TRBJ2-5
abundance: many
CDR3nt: TGTGCCAGCAGCTTAAGTTTTTCGGCCCCCCAGTACTTC
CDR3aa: CASSLSFSAPQYF

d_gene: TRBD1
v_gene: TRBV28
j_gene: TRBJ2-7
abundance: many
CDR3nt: TGTGCCAGCAGCCACAGGGGACAGCAGTACTTC
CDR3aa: CASSHRGQQYF

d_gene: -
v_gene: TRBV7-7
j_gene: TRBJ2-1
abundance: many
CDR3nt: TGTGCTAGCAGCTTAGCTCTCGACTCCTACAATGAGCAGTTCTTC
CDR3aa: CASSLALDSYNEQFF

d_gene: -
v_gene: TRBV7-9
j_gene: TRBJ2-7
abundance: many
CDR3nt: TGTGCCAGCAGCTTAGACGCTTGGTCCTACGAGCAGTACTTC
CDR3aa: CASSLDAWSYEQYF

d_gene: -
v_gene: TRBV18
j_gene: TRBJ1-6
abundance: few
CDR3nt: TGTGCCAGCTCACCGGACCTTTCGCCCCTCCACTTT
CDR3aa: CASSPDLSPLHF

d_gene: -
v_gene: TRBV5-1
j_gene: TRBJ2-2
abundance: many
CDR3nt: TGCGCCAGCAGCTTGAGGGCTAGCAGGAACACCGGGGAGCTGTTTTTT
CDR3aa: CASSLRASRNTGELFF

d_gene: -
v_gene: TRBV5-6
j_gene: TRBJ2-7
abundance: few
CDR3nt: TGTGCCAGCACCGTCGGTGCCGGGACGGAAGACTACGAGCAGTACTTC
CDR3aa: CASTVGAGTEDYEQYF

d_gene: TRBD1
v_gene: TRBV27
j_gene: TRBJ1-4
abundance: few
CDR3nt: TGTGCCAGCAGTCCCCGCACAGGGGAGGAAAAACTGTTTTTT
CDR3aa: CASSPRTGEEKLFF

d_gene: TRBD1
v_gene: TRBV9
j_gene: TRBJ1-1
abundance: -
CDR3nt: TGTGCCAGCAGCGTGAGACAGGGGGACACTGAAGCTTTCTTT
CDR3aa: CASSVRQGDTEAFF

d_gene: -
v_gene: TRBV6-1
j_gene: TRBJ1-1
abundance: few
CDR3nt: TGTGCCAGCAGTCAAGCTAACACTGAAGCTTTCTTT
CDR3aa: CASSQANTEAFF

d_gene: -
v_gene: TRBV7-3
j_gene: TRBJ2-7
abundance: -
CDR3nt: TGTGCCAGCAGCTTAGCGGGCCTCTACGAGCAGTACTTC
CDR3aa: CASSLAGLYEQYF

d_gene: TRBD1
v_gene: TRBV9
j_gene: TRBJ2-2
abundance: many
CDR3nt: TGTGCCAGCAGCACAGGACAGGGACATACCGGGGAGCTGTTTTTT
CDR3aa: CASSTGQGHTGELFF

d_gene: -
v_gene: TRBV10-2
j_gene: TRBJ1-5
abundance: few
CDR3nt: TGCGCCAGCAAGAAGGAACCCAATCAGCCCCAGCATTTT
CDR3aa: CASKKEPNQPQHF

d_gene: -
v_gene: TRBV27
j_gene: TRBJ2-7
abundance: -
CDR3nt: TGTGCCAGCAGGCCAGACCGATACTCCTACGAGCAGTACTTC
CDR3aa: CASRPDRYSYEQYF

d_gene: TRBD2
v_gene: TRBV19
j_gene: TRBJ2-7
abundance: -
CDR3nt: TGTGCCAGTAGGTCGGGGGGGCTGAAATCATACGAGCAGTACTTC
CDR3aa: CASRSGGLKSYEQYF

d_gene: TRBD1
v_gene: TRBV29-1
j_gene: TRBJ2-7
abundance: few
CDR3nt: TGCAGCGTTGAAGGCCGACAGGGCAAGGGCGAGCAGTACTTC
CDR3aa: CSVEGRQGKGEQYF

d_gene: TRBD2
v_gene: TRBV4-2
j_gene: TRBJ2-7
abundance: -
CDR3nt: TGTGCCAGCAGCTTTTCGGGACTAGCGAGCGAGCAGTACTTC
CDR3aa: CASSFSGLASEQYF

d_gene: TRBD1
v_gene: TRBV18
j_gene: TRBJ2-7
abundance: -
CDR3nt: TGTGCCAGCTCACCCGGACAGGGGGCGGGAGAGCAGTACTTC
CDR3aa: CASSPGQGAGEQYF

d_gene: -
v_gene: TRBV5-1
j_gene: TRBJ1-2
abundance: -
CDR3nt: TGCGCCAGCAGCTTCGGGGGAAGTAGCTATGGCTACACCTTC
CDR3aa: CASSFGGSSYGYTF

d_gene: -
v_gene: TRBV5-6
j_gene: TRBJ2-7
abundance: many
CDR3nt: TGTGCCAGCAGCTTGGCGCCTAGTTGGGTCTACGAGCAGTACTTC
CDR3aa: CASSLAPSWVYEQYF

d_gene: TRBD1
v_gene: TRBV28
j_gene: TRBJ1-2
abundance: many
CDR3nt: TGTGCCAGCAGCGACAGGGGACCTAACTATGGCTACACCTTC
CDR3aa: CASSDRGPNYGYTF

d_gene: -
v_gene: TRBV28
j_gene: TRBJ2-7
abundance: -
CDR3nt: TGTGCCAGCAGTTACCCCAATTCCTACGAGCAGTACTTC
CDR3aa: CASSYPNSYEQYF

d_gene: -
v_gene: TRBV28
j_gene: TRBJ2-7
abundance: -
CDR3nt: TGTGCCAGCACTCCCGGACGGAACTACGAGCAGTACTTC
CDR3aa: CASTPGRNYEQYF

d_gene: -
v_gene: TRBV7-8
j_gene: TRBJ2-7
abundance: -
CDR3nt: TGTGCCAGCAGCCAAGGGGAGGGGGAATACGCCGAGCAGTACTTC
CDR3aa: CASSQGEGEYAEQYF

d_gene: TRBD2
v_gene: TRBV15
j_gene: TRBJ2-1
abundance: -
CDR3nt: TGTGCCACCAGCAGAGTTCGACGCGAAGGGACTAGCACGGTCTTC
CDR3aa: CATSRVRREGTSTVF

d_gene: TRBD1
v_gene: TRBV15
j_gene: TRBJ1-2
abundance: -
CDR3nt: TGTGCCACCAGCAGAGGACAGGGGTTGAACTATGGCTACACCTTC
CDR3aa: CATSRGQGLNYGYTF

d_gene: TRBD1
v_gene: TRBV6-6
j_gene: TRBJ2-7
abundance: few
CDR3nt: TGTGCCAGCAGTTACGGGACCCCAGGGGGCTCCTACGAGCAGTACTTC
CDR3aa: CASSYGTPGGSYEQYF

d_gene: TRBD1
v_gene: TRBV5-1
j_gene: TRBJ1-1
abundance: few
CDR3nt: TGCGCCAGCACTCGGACAGGGCAGAACACTGAAGCTTTCTTT
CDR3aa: CASTRTGQNTEAFF

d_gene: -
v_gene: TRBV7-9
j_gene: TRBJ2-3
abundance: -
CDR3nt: TGTGCCAGCAGTACAGGGAAAGGGACAGATACGCAGTATTTT
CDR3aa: CASSTGKGTDTQYF

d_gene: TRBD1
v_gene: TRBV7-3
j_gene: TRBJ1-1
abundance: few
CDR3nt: TGTGCCAGCAGAGCCACTAGGGGGCATCACACTGAAGCTTTCTTT
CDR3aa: CASRATRGHHTEAFF

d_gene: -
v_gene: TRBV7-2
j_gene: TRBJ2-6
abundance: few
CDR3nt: TGTGCCAGCAGCTTGAGGGGGTATAACTCGAACGTCCTGACTTTC
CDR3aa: CASSLRGYNSNVLTF

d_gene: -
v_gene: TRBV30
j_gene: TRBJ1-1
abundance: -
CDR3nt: TGTGCCTGGAGACAGGAGCTGAACACTGAAGCTTTCTTT
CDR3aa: CAWRQELNTEAFF

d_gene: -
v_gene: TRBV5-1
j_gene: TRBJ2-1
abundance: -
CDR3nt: TGCGCCAGCAGCTTGAGCGACACCGTCAATGAGCAGTTCTTC
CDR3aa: CASSLSDTVNEQFF

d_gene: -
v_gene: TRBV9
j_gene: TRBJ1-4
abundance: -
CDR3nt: TGTGCCAGCAGCGTAGGTGGCAGAAGAAATGAAAAACTGTTTTTT
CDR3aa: CASSVGGRRNEKLFF

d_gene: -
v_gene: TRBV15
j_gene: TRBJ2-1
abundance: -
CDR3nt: TGTGCCACCAGCAGATCCGGACAGCTACTCTACAATGAGCAGTTCTTC
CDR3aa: CATSRSGQLLYNEQFF

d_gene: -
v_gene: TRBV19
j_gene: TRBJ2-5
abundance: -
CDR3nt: TGTGCCAGTAGTCGCTCGAACCAAGGGACCCAGTACTTC
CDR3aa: CASSRSNQGTQYF

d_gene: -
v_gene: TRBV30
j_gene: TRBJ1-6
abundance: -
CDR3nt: TGTGCCTGGAGTAGGCTGACAGGCACGAATTCACCCCTCCACTTT
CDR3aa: CAWSRLTGTNSPLHF

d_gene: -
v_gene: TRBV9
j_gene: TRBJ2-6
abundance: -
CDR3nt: TGTGCCAGCAGCGTATTATCTTGGGTGCCCAGCTCTGGGGCCAACGTCCTGACTTTC
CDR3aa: CASSVLSWVPSSGANVLTF

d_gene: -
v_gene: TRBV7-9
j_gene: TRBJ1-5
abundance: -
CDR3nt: TGTGCCAGCAGCTGGCAGGGCAGCAATCAGCCCCAGCATTTT
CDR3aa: CASSWQGSNQPQHF

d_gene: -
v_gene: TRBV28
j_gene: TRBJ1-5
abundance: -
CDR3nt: TGTGCCAGCAGAGGGGGGCGTTCGGGACAGCCCCAGCATTTT
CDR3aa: CASRGGRSGQPQHF

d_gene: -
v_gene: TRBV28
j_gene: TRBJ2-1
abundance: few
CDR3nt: TGTGCCAGCAGGGAGGACGTTACGTACAATGAGCAGTTCTTC
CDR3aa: CASREDVTYNEQFF

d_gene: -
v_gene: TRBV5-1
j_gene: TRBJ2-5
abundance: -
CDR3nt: TGCGCAAGCAGCCCGGGAAGGGGACAAGAGACCCAGTACTTC
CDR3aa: CASSPGRGQETQYF

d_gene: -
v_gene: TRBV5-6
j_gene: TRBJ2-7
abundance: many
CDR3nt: TGTGCCAGCAGCTCCGGGACATACGAGCAGTACTTC
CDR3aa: CASSSGTYEQYF

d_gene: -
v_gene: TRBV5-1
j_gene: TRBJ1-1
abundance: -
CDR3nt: TGCGCCAGCAGCTTGGTAGTTGACACTGAAGCTTTCTTT
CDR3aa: CASSLVVDTEAFF

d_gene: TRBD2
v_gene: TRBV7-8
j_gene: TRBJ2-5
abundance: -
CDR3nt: TGTGCCAGCAGCCAGGGGACTAGCGGGATTGGAGAGACCCAGTACTTC
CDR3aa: CASSQGTSGIGETQYF

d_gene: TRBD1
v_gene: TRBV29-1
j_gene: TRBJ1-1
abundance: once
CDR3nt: TGCAGCGTCGCTTCCGGGACAGCGAACACTGAAGCTTTCTTT
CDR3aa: CSVASGTANTEAFF

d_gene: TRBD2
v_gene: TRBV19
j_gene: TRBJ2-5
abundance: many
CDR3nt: TGTGCCAGTAGTATATCTAGCGGGGGGGTCAAGACCCAGTACTTC
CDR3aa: CASSISSGGVKTQYF

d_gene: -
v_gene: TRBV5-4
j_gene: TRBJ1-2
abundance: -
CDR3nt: TGTGCCAGCAGCTTGGGGACCACTAGTGGCTACACCTTC
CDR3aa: CASSLGTTSGYTF

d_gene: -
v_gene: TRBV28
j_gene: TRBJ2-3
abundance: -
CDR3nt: TGTGCCAGCAGTCTGGGAGGGGGAGGGGCAGATACGCAGTATTTT
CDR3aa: CASSLGGGGADTQYF

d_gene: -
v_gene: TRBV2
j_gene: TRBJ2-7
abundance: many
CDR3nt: TGTGCCAGCAGTGGGGGTTACGAGCAGTACTTC
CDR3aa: CASSGGYEQYF